The sequence of this TCR beta chain was determined in a study of blood T cell repertoires in COVID-19. About the research overall: Material from acute and convalescent COVID-19 was sourced from the United States, Italy and Spain.

The protocol was immunoSEQ multiplex PCR, while the TCRdb copy is restricted to in-frame clones and leaves out a portion. The repertoire holds some 300,000 clones, with about nine tenths as singletons. The CDR3 covers 14 residues. Germline CDR1 SGDLS, CDR2 YYNGEE. The V segment lost 3 bases and the J segment 3 bases; nucleotides outside the gene matches: 4. The chain employs TRBV9 and TRBJ2-7; TRBD1 agrees at 9 bases. The clonotype was recovered from a woman aged 25-40 years who had recovered from COVID-19. The sequenced sample was PBMCs or T cells enriched from blood (not recorded which). The CDR3 sequence is CASSAGQGFYEQYF. The CDR3 nucleotides are TGTGCCAGCAGCGCGGGACAGGGCTTCTACGAGCAGTACTTC.